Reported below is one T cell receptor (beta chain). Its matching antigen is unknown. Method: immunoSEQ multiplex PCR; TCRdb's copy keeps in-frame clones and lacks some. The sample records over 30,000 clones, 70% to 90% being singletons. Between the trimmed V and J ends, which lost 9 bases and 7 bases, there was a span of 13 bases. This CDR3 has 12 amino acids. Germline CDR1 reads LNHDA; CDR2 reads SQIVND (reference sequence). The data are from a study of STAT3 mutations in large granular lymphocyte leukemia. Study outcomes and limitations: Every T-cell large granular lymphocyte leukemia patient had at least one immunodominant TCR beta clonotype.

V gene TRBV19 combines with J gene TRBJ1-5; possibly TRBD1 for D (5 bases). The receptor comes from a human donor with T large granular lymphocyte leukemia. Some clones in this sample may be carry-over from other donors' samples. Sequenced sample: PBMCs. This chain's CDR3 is CASRRAGQPQHF. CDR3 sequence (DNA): TGTGCCAGCCGCAGGGCCGGGCAGCCCCAGCATTTT.